Below, 17 T cell receptor beta chains from the same sample are listed, as sequenced in a study of CD8 T cells in ankylosing spondylitis. Study-wide results and caveats: Eight or nine highly homologous variants made up a TCR beta motif that seemed to typify ankylosing spondylitis blood.

No antigen has been identified for these receptors. Using its own MiXCR run on the 5' RACE reads, TCRdb lists one record per CDR3 protein. The table records 800,000 to 900,000 distinct CDR3 sequences, about 11% of them present only once. Input material: blood, either unsorted or a sorted T cell fraction (not recorded which). These receptor sequences come from a male donor with ankylosing spondylitis.

This clonotype came up a few times. The chain links TRBV6-1 to TRBJ2-1, with a tentative D call TRBD2 (6 bases). V gave up 6 bases and J gave up 10 bases, with 22 bases separating them. Per germline, CDR1 MNHNS and CDR2 SASEGT. This CDR3 contains 15 residues. CDR3 sequence reads: CASRNLGGRREEQFF. The CDR3 DNA follows: TGTGCCAGCAGGAATTTGGGAGGACGGCGTGAGGAGCAGTTCTTC.

The V call is TRBV29-1, the J call TRBJ1-2, with a possible D match to TRBD1 (5 bases). CDR3 length: 13 residues. Germline V gene data show CDR1 as SQVTM and CDR2 as ANQGSEA. V was shortened by 4 bases and J by 5 bases, with 14 bases between the two germline ends. The CDR3 region has the DNA TGCAGCGTTGTTAGTGGAGGGGCGTATGGCTACACCTTC. Its protein product is CSVVSGGAYGYTF.

Here the CDR3 reads CASSAHPGFLYEQYF. DNA of the CDR3: TGTGCCAGCAGCGCTCATCCGGGATTTTTATACGAGCAGTACTTC. J is TRBJ2-7 and V is TRBV9, with D possibly matching TRBD2 (5 bases). CDR3 length: 15 amino acids. Germline CDR1 and CDR2: SGDLS and YYNGEE. The germline V and J ends were trimmed by 3 bases and 4 bases, with 17 bases remaining between them.

This clonotype was counted between two and nine times. The chain has TRBV12-3 or TRBV12-4 and TRBJ2-5; maybe TRBD2 (6 bases). This CDR3 has 16 residues. V shed 2 bases and J shed 5 bases, with 18 bases lying between them. The CDR3 DNA sequence: TGTGCCAGCAGTTTATCGACTAGTCCGAGAAGGGAGACCCAGTACTTC. As protein: CASSLSTSPRRETQYF.

The V gene is TRBV13, the J gene TRBJ2-7; possibly TRBD1 for D (6 bases). CDR3 length equals 15 residues. Trimming stripped 5 bases from V and 7 bases from J, with 21 bases between. Germline assignment: CDR1 PRHDT and CDR2 FYEKMQ (reference sequence). This CDR3 reads CASSLKPWTDLEQYF. CDR3 nucleotide sequence: TGTGCCAGCAGCCTCAAACCGTGGACAGATCTGGAGCAGTACTTC.

This clonotype was counted at least ten times. The chain joins TRBV28 to TRBJ1-6; tentatively, D is TRBD1 (5 bases). Germline assignment: CDR1 MDHEN and CDR2 SYDVKM. CDR3 length: 16 amino acids. Trimming pared 8 bases from V and 10 bases from J, leaving 24 bases between. The CDR3 sequence: CASSMFITGVRSPLHF. CDR3 nucleotide sequence: TGTGCCAGCTCCATGTTTATCACAGGTGTTAGGTCACCCCTCCACTTT. Variable domain in full (rest from reference TRBV28 and TRBJ1-6): DVKVTQSSRYLVKRTGEKVFLECVQDMDHENMFWYRQDPGLGLRLIYFSYDVKMKEKGDIPEGYSVSREKKERFSLILESASTNQTSMYLCASSMFITGVRSPLHFGNGTRLTVT.

This chain connects TRBV5-1 to TRBJ2-7; D may be TRBD2 (5 bases). Per the germline V gene, CDR1 is SGHRS and CDR2 is YFSETQ. V lost 4 bases and J lost 0, with 17 bases in between. This CDR3 contains 16 residues. CDR3 sequence reads: CASSPSSGGYSYEQYF. CDR3 nucleotide sequence: TGCGCCAGCAGCCCCTCGAGCGGTGGGTACTCCTACGAGCAGTACTTC. The full variable domain, rest sourced from reference TRBV5-1 and TRBJ2-7, is KAGVTQTPRYLIKTRGQQVTLSCSPISGHRSVSWYQQTPGQGLQFLFEYFSETQRNKGNFPGRFSGRQFSNSRSEMNVSTLELGDSALYLCASSPSSGGYSYEQYFGPGTRLTVT.

The DNA of the CDR3 is TGCGCCAGCAGCCAACAACGTTTCAGGGAGCTGTTTTTT. It is translated as CASSQQRFRELFF. V is TRBV4-3 and J is TRBJ2-2; no definite D call. V was trimmed by 2 bases and J by 9 bases, leaving 10 bases between them. This CDR3 has 13 amino acids. The germline gives CDR1 LGHNA, CDR2 YSLEER.

V is TRBV28 and J is TRBJ1-1; 9 bases agree with TRBD1. V lost 7 bases, J lost 0 bases, and 6 bases stayed unmatched. The CDR3 covers 15 residues. CDR1 and CDR2 from the germline V gene are MDHEN and SYDVKM. In DNA form, the CDR3 reads TGTGCCAGCACCCAAGGGACAGGGTTGAACACTGAAGCTTTCTTT. It specifies CASTQGTGLNTEAFF. Full variable domain (remainder filled in from reference TRBV28 and TRBJ1-1): DVKVTQSSRYLVKRTGEKVFLECVQDMDHENMFWYRQDPGLGLRLIYFSYDVKMKEKGDIPEGYSVSREKKERFSLILESASTNQTSMYLCASTQGTGLNTEAFFGQGTRLTVV.

At least ten counts were recorded for this clonotype. The chain has TRBV20-1 and TRBJ2-7; TRBD1 aligns across 10 bases. Germline V gene data show CDR1 as DFQATT and CDR2 as SNEGSKA (reference sequence). V lost 0 bases to trimming and J lost 1 base; unmatched junction nucleotides: 15. The CDR3 contains 19 residues. The CDR3 reads CSARDKNSYGTGASYEQYF. The CDR3 coding sequence is TGCAGTGCTAGAGATAAGAACTCGTACGGGACAGGGGCGTCCTACGAGCAGTACTTC.

The CDR3 region is CASSQSPQFGPDTQYF. DNA for the CDR3: TGTGCCAGCAGCCAATCCCCTCAGTTTGGTCCAGATACGCAGTATTTT. The V gene is TRBV7-9, the J gene TRBJ2-3; unclear D gene. Per the germline V gene, CDR1 is SEHNR and CDR2 is FQNEAQ (reference sequence). V was clipped by 5 bases and J by 4 bases, with 19 bases between them. CDR3 length: 16 residues.

The chain couples TRBV6-4 to TRBJ2-1; 8 bases agree with TRBD1. Germline V lookup: CDR1 MRHNA, CDR2 SNTAGT. Trimming cost V 6 bases and J 8 bases; bases outside gene matches: 9. This CDR3 region has 14 residues. CDR3 bases: TGTGCCAGCAGAACTACTAAACAGGGGGATGAGCAGTTCTTC. It codes for CASRTTKQGDEQFF.

This clonotype has more than one count but fewer than ten. J is TRBJ2-5 and V is TRBV30; 11 nucleotides align to TRBD1. Germline V gene lookup returns CDR1 GTSNPN and CDR2 SVGIG (reference sequence). The length of the CDR3 is 14 residues. Unmatched junction bases numbered 2, after V lost 1 base and J lost 4 bases. CDR3 coding DNA: TGTGCCTGGAGTGCTGGGACAGGGGGAGAGACCCAGTACTTC. Translation: CAWSAGTGGETQYF.

The chain employs TRBV10-3 and TRBJ2-3; TRBD1 matches at 7 bases. Unmatched junction bases numbered 12, after V lost 8 bases and J lost 7 bases. Germline CDR1 reads ENHRY; CDR2 reads SYGVKD. This CDR3 comprises 14 residues. The DNA for the CDR3 is TGTGCCATCTGCCCGGGACAGACCCCACATACGCAGTATTTT. Translating gives CAICPGQTPHTQYF.

This chain connects TRBV5-5 to TRBJ1-5; TRBD1 might be the D (6 bases). Deletions cut 5 bases from V and 3 bases from J, with 15 bases between. CDR1 and CDR2 (germline): SGHKS, YYEKEE (reference sequence). The CDR3 sequence is 15 residues long. CDR3 residues: CASRRDNSNNQPQHF. Here the CDR3 DNA reads TGTGCCAGCAGGAGGGACAACTCAAACAATCAGCCCCAGCATTTT.

This clonotype appeared a few times. This chain uses TRBV12-3 or TRBV12-4 with TRBJ1-5, with D possibly TRBD1 on 6 matching bases. The CDR3 length is 14 residues. The V end was cut by 5 bases, the J end by 5 bases, with 13 bases between. CDR3 amino acids: CASSTTGSDQPQHF. The CDR3 region has the DNA TGTGCCAGCAGTACAACAGGGAGCGATCAGCCCCAGCATTTT.

This clonotype appeared many times. The V and J genes are TRBV5-1 and TRBJ2-3; a weak D match, TRBD1 (6 bases). Germline CDR1 reads SGHRS; CDR2 reads YFSETQ. The CDR3 has 13 amino acids. Trimming took 4 bases from V and 5 from J, leaving 11 bases between them. CDR3 nucleotides: TGCGCCAGCAGCCATCAACAGGGAGATACGCAGTATTTT. This gives the protein CASSHQQGDTQYF.